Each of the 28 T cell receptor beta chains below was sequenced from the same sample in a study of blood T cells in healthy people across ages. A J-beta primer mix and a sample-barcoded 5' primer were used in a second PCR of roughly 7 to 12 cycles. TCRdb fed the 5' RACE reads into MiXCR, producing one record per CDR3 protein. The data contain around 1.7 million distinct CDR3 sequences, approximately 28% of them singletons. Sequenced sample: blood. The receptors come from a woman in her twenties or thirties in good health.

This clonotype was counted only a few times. CDR3 loop: CASSSRLNDVQETQYF. CDR3 DNA sequence: TGTGCCAGCAGTTCCCGCTTGAATGACGTCCAAGAGACCCAGTACTTC. The rearrangement links TRBV27 to TRBJ2-5; the D is unclear. In germline, CDR1 is MNHEY, CDR2 SMNVEV (reference sequence). This CDR3 comprises 16 residues. V was pared by 4 bases and J by 1 base, with 16 bases between.

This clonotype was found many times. The CDR3: CSANEGTDTQYF. The CDR3 DNA reads as TGCAGTGCTAATGAGGGCACAGATACGCAGTATTTT. The chain is built from TRBV20-1 and TRBJ2-3; no reliable D call. Germline V lookup: CDR1 DFQATT, CDR2 SNEGSKA (reference sequence). V was pared by 4 bases and J by 1 base, with 6 bases between. The CDR3 contains 12 residues.

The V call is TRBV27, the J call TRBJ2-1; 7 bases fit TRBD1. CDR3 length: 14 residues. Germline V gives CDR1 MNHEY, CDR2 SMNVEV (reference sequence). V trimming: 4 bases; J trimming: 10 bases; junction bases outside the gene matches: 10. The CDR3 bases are TGTGCCAGCAGTTCCCGACAGGGTCCCTGCGAGCAGTTCTTC. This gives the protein CASSSRQGPCEQFF.

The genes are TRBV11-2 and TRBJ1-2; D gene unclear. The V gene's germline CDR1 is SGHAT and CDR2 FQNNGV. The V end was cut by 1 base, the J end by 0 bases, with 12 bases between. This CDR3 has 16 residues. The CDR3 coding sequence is TGTGCCAGCAGCTTAGTATGGAGAGGACCTAACTATGGCTACACCTTC. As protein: CASSLVWRGPNYGYTF.

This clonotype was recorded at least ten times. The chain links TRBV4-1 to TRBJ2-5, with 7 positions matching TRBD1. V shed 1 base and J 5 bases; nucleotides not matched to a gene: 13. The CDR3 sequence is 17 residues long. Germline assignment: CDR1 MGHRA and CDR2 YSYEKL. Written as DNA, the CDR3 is TGCGCCAGCAGCCAAGTGGGCGTGAAAATCAGGGGGGAGACCCAGTACTTC. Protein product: CASSQVGVKIRGETQYF.

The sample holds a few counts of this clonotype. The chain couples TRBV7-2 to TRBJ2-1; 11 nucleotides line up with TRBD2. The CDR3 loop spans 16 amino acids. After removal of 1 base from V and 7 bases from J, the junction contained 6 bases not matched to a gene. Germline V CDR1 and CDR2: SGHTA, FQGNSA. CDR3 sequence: CASSLELAGAGNEQFF. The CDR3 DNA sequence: TGTGCCAGCAGCTTAGAACTAGCGGGAGCGGGTAATGAGCAGTTCTTC.

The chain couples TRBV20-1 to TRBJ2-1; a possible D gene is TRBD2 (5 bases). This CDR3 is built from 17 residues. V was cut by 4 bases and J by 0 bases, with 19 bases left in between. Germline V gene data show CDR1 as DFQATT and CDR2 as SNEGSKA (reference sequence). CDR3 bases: TGCAGTGCTAATTATCCGAAGCGGCTGGACTCCTACAATGAGCAGTTCTTC. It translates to CSANYPKRLDSYNEQFF.

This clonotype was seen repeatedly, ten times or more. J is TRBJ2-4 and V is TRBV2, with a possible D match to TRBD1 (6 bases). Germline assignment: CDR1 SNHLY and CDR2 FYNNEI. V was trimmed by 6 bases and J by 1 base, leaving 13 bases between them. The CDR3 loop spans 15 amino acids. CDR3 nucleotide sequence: TGTGCCAGCAGCCTCATTCAGGGGGCCAAAAACATTCAGTACTTC. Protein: CASSLIQGAKNIQYF.

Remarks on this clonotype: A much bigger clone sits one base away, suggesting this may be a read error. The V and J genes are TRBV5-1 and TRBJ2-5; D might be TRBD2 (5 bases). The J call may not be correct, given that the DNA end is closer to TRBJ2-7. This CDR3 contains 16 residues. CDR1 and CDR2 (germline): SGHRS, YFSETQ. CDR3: CASSLGASGLDHEQYF. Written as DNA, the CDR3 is TGCGCCAGCAGCTTGGGGGCTTCAGGACTGGACCACGAGCAGTACTTC.

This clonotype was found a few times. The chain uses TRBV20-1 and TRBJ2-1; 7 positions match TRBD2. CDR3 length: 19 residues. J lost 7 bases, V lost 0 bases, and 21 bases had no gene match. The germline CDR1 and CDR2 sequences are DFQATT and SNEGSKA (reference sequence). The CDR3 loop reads CSARDESGGSVVIMNEQFF. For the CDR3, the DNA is TGCAGTGCTAGAGATGAAAGTGGCGGGAGCGTGGTTATAATGAATGAGCAGTTCTTC.

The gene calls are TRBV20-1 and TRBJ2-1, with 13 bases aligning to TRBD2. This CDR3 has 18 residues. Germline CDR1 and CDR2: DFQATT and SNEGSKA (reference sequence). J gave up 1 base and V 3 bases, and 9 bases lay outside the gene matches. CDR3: CSASGTSGKPRSYNEQFF. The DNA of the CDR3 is TGCAGTGCTAGCGGGACTAGCGGGAAACCACGATCCTACAATGAGCAGTTCTTC.

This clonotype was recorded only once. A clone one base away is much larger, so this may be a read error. CDR3 in DNA: TGTGCCAGCACACCCGAGGGTAGCGCTATCGTGGAGCAGTACTTC. It codes for CASTPEGSAIVEQYF. V is TRBV6-5 and J is TRBJ2-5; D perhaps matches TRBD2 (5 bases). Trimming removed 7 bases from V and 11 bases from J, with 26 bases in between. The germline gives CDR1 MNHEY, CDR2 SVGAGI. The CDR3 has 15 amino acids.

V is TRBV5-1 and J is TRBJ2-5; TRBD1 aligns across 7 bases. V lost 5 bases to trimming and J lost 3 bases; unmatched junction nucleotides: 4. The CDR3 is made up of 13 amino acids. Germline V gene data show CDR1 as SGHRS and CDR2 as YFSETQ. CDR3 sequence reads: CASRHDREETQYF. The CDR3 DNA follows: TGCGCCAGCAGACACGACAGGGAAGAGACCCAGTACTTC.

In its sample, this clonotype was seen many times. CDR3 sequence (DNA): TGCGCCAGCAGTCATAGTGGGGCTTTCTACGAGCAGTACTTC. Translating it yields CASSHSGAFYEQYF. This rearrangement joins TRBV5-1 to TRBJ2-7, with D tentatively TRBD1 (5 bases). Germline V lookup: CDR1 SGHRS, CDR2 YFSETQ. The CDR3 extends over 14 amino acids. Trimming cost V 5 bases and J 3 bases, with 15 bases left between them.

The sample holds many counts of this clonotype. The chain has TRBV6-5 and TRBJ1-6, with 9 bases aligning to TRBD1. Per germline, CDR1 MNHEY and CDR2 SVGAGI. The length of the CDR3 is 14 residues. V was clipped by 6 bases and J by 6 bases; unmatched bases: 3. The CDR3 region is CASRPGQGNSPLHF. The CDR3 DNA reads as TGTGCCAGCAGGCCGGGACAGGGTAATTCACCCCTCCACTTT.

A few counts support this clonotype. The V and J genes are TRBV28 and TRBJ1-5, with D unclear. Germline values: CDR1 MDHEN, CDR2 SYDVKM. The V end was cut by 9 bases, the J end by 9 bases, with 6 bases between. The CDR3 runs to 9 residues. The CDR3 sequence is CASGWPQHF. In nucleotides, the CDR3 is TGTGCCAGTGGCTGGCCCCAGCATTTT.

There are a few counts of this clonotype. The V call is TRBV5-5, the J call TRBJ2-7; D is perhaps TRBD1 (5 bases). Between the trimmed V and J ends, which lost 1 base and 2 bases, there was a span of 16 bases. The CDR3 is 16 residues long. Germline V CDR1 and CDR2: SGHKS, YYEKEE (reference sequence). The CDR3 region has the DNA TGTGCCAGCAGCTTGAGTAGTCAGGGTTCGGCCTACGAGCAGTACTTC. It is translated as CASSLSSQGSAYEQYF.

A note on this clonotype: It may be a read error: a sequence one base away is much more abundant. In DNA, the CDR3 is TGTGCCAGCAGTGAGTGGATCTACGAGCAGTACTTC. The encoded protein is CASSEWIYEQYF. The V gene is TRBV2, the J gene TRBJ2-7; D gene ambiguous. CDR3 length: 12 amino acids. Germline V gene sequence: CDR1 SNHLY, CDR2 FYNNEI. The V end lost 3 bases, the J end lost 3 bases, and 6 bases lay between the germline ends.

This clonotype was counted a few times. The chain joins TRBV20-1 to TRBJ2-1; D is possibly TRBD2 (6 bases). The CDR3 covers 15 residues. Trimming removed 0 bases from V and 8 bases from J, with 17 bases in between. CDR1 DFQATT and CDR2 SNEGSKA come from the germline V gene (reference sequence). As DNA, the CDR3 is TGCAGTGCTAGAGACAAGTGGTGGGGAGGAGATGAGCAGTTCTTC. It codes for CSARDKWWGGDEQFF.

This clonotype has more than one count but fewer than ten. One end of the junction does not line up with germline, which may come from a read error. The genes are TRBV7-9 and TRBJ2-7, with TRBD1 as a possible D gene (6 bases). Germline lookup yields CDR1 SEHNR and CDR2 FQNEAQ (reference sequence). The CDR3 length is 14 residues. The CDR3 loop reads CAGSFQAGDYEQYF. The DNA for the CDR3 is TGTGCCGGCAGCTTCCAGGCAGGGGACTACGAGCAGTACTTC.

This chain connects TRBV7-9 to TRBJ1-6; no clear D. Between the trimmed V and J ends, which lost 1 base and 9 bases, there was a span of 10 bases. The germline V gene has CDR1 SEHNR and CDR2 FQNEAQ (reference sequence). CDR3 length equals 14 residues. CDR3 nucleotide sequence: TGTGCCAGCAGCTTAGATGTGCGGGGTTCACCCCTCCACTTT. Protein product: CASSLDVRGSPLHF. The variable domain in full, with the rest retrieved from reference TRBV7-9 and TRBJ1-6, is DTGVSQNPRHKITKRGQNVTFRCDPISEHNRLYWYRQTLGQGPEFLTYFQNEAQLEKSRLLSDRFSAERPKGSFSTLEIQRTEQGDSAMYLCASSLDVRGSPLHFGNGTRLTVT.

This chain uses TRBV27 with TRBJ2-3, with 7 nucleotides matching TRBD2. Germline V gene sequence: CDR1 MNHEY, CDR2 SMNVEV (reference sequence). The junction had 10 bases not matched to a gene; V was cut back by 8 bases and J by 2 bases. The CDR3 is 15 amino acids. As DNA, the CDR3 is TGTGCCAGCCGGTTATCCGGGACTACCACAGATACGCAGTATTTT. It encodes CASRLSGTTTDTQYF.

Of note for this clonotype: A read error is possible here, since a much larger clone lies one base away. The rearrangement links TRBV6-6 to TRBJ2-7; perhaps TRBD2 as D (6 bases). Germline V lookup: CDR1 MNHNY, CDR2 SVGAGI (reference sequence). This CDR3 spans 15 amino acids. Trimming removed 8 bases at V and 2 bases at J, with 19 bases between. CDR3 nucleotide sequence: TGTGCCAGCCGGGAACGGGAGAAGGGGCCCTACGAGCAGTACTTC. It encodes CASREREKGPYEQYF.

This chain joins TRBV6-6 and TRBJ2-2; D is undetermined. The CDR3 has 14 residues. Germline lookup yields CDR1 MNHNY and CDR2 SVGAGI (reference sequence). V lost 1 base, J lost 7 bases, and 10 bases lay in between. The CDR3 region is CASSYLGESGELFF. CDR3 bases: TGTGCCAGCAGTTACTTGGGTGAAAGCGGGGAGCTGTTTTTT.

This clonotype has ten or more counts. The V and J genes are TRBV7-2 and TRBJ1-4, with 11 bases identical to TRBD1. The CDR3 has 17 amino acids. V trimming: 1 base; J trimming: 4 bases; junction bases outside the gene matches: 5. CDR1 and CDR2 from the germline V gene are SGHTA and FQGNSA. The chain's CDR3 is CASSLGRTGGSNEKLFF. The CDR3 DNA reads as TGTGCCAGCAGCTTAGGGAGGACAGGGGGCAGTAATGAAAAACTGTTTTTT.

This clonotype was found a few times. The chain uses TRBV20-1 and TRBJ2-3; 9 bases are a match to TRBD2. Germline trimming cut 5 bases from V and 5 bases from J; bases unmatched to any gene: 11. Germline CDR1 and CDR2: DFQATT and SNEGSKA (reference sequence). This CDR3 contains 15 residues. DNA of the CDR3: TGCAGTGCTCCCCTGGGCGGGGGGGCAATAGATACGCAGTATTTT. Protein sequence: CSAPLGGGAIDTQYF.

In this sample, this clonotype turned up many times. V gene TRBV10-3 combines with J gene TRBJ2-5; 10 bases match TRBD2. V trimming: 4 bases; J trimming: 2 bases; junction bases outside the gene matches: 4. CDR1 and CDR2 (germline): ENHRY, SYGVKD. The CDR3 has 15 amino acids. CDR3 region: CAISGTSGGQETQYF. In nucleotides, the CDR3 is TGTGCCATCAGTGGGACTAGCGGAGGGCAAGAGACCCAGTACTTC.

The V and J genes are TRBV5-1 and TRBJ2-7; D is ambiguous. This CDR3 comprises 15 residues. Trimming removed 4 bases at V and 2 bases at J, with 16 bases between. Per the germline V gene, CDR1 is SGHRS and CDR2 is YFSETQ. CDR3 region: CASSLTPSYPYEQYF. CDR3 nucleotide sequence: TGCGCCAGCAGCCTGACACCATCGTATCCCTACGAGCAGTACTTC.